These 27 T cell receptor beta chains were all obtained from the same sample, sequenced in a study of shared clonotypes between healthy human individuals. TCRdb's copy holds only in-frame clones and misses some; the assay was immunoSEQ multiplex PCR. The sample records some 1,100,000 clones, 78% being singletons. Sequencing input: memory CD4+ T cells from PBMCs. Subset described: CD45RA-negative fraction. These receptors were collected from a man aged 18 to 30 in good health. Some clones in this sample may be carry-over from other donors' samples.

The chain combines TRBV16 with TRBJ2-7; D uncertain. The germline CDR1 and CDR2 sequences are KGHSY and FQNENV. The CDR3 spans 13 residues. Deletions cut 0 bases from V and 3 bases from J, with 6 bases between. The CDR3 DNA is TGTGCCAGCAGCCAATCTTTGGGCTACGAGCAGTACTTC. Encoded protein: CASSQSLGYEQYF.

This clone was seen a few times. The chain recombines TRBV30 with TRBJ1-1; TRBD1 aligns across 8 bases. This CDR3 spans 12 amino acids. Per the germline V gene, CDR1 is GTSNPN and CDR2 is SVGIG (reference sequence). The trim removed 7 bases at V and 5 bases at J, leaving 6 bases unmatched. The DNA for the CDR3 is TGTGCCTTCAGGACAGGGAAGACTGAAGCTTTCTTT. This translates into CAFRTGKTEAFF.

This clone appeared a single time. The V gene is TRBV7-9, the J gene TRBJ1-3, with a weak D call TRBD1 (5 bases). This CDR3 spans 13 amino acids. Germline assignment: CDR1 SEHNR and CDR2 FQNEAQ (reference sequence). V was clipped by 6 bases and J by 3 bases, with 9 bases between them. This CDR3 is CASSQGYGNTIYF. In DNA form, the CDR3 reads TGTGCCAGCAGTCAGGGTTATGGAAACACCATATATTTT.

Remarks on this clone: Other DNA sequences of this sample code for an identical CDR3. The chain employs TRBV5-4 and TRBJ2-3; 9 positions agree with TRBD1. CDR3 length: 14 amino acids. The germline gives CDR1 SGHNT, CDR2 YYREEE (reference sequence). J gave up 5 bases and V 5 bases, and 6 bases lay outside the gene matches. CDR3 sequence reads: CASSPTGGLDTQYF. For the CDR3, the DNA is TGTGCCAGCAGTCCGACAGGGGGTTTAGATACGCAGTATTTT.

V gene TRBV9 combines with J gene TRBJ1-1, with a weak D call TRBD1 (5 bases). The V end was cut by 3 bases, the J end by 0 bases, with 15 bases between. This CDR3 contains 16 residues. Germline loops: CDR1 SGDLS, CDR2 YYNGEE. The CDR3 nucleotides read TGTGCCAGCAGCGGGGGGATCCGGAACATGAACACTGAAGCTTTCTTT. This encodes CASSGGIRNMNTEAFF.

This clone was detected only once. This sample also contains other DNA sequences that code for the same CDR3. CDR3 region: CASSWDSTDTQYF. In nucleotides, the CDR3 is TGTGCCAGCAGCTGGGACTCTACAGATACGCAGTATTTT. V is TRBV9 and J is TRBJ2-3; weak D call: TRBD2 (6 bases). CDR1 SGDLS and CDR2 YYNGEE come from the germline V gene. The CDR3 consists of 13 residues. Trimming removed 4 bases from V and 3 bases from J, with 9 bases in between.

The V call is TRBV11-3, the J call TRBJ2-7; D could derive from TRBD1 or TRBD2 (5 bases each). This CDR3 spans 13 amino acids. The V gene lost 1 base and the J gene lost 6 bases, with 10 bases spanning the gap. Germline assignment: CDR1 SGHNT and CDR2 YENEEA. Written as DNA, the CDR3 is TGTGCCAGCAGCTTAGTTTGGGGGTCCGAGCAGTACTTC. Translated: CASSLVWGSEQYF.

This clone has at least ten counts. The rearrangement joins TRBV4-1 to TRBJ2-3; maybe TRBD2 (5 bases). Trimming took 0 bases from V and 1 from J, leaving 8 bases between them. The CDR3 is 15 residues long. Germline-derived CDR1 and CDR2 are MGHRA and YSYEKL. In nucleotides, the CDR3 is TGCGCCAGCAGCCAAGATGAACTAGGCACAGATACGCAGTATTTT. It is translated as CASSQDELGTDTQYF.

V is TRBV5-1 and J is TRBJ2-1, with D unclear. The CDR3 extends over 15 amino acids. In germline, CDR1 is SGHRS, CDR2 YFSETQ. Trimming pared 0 bases from V and 5 bases from J, leaving 12 bases between. CDR3 sequence (DNA): TGCGCCAGCAGCTTGGAGGTGGGCGATCACAATGAGCAGTTCTTC. This encodes CASSLEVGDHNEQFF.

The chain combines TRBV9 with TRBJ2-5, with 7 nucleotides matching TRBD2. J was trimmed by 4 bases and V by 3 bases; bases with no gene match: 9. This CDR3 has 15 amino acids. Germline lookup yields CDR1 SGDLS and CDR2 YYNGEE. The CDR3: CASSGRGREGETQYF. The CDR3 nucleotides read TGTGCCAGCAGCGGCCGTGGGAGGGAAGGAGAGACCCAGTACTTC. The whole variable domain, filled in from reference TRBV9 and TRBJ2-5, reads DSGVTQTPKHLITATGQRVTLRCSPRSGDLSVYWYQQSLDQGLQFLIQYYNGEERAKGNILERFSAQQFPDLHSELNLSSLELGDSALYFCASSGRGREGETQYFGPGTRLLVL.

The rearrangement uses TRBV2 and TRBJ2-5; D is undetermined. Deletions cut 6 bases from V and 4 bases from J, with 6 bases between. The CDR3 is 11 residues long. CDR1 SNHLY and CDR2 FYNNEI come from the germline V gene. The CDR3 DNA is TGTGCCAGCAGGGAAACAGAGACCCAGTACTTC. Protein: CASRETETQYF.

This chain connects TRBV18 to TRBJ2-2, with TRBD2 matching 8 bases. From germline, CDR1 is KGHSH and CDR2 LQKENI. V trimming: 3 bases; J trimming: 6 bases; junction bases outside the gene matches: 6. The CDR3 extends over 15 amino acids. CDR3 in amino acids: CASSPPGGQAGELFF. The CDR3 coding sequence is TGTGCCAGCTCACCGCCGGGGGGGCAGGCCGGGGAGCTGTTTTTT.

The chain is built from TRBV19 and TRBJ2-7; D may correspond to TRBD1 or TRBD2 (5 bases each). V shed 1 base and J shed 1 base, with 14 bases lying between them. The CDR3 loop spans 16 amino acids. Germline V CDR1 and CDR2: LNHDA, SQIVND (reference sequence). CDR3 bases: TGTGCCAGTAGTATAGGAGCCGGGACCGCTTCCTACGAGCAGTACTTC. Encoded protein: CASSIGAGTASYEQYF.

Only a few counts were recorded for this clone. The chain uses TRBV5-1 and TRBJ1-2, with a possible D match to TRBD1 (5 bases). Germline V gene data show CDR1 as SGHRS and CDR2 as YFSETQ. V lost 4 bases to trimming and J lost 13 bases, with 23 bases between them. The CDR3 extends over 14 amino acids. The CDR3 nucleotides read TGCGCCAGCAGCATCCCGACAGTAGGAGGGGTGTTCACCTTC. Translating gives CASSIPTVGGVFTF.

This clone has just a few counts. The rearrangement uses TRBV7-2 and TRBJ2-7; weak D call: TRBD2 (6 bases). Trimming pared 0 bases from V and 3 bases from J, leaving 15 bases between. Germline CDR1 and CDR2: SGHTA and FQGNSA. The CDR3 is 16 residues long. The CDR3 DNA follows: TGTGCCAGCAGCTTAGCAAGGGGACTTTCCTACTACGAGCAGTACTTC. It yields the protein CASSLARGLSYYEQYF.

The chain is built from TRBV25-1 and TRBJ1-2; no firm D call. The germline V and J ends were trimmed by 4 bases and 4 bases, with 22 bases remaining between them. The germline V gene has CDR1 MGHDK and CDR2 SYGVNS. The CDR3 length is 17 residues. DNA for the CDR3: TGTGCCAGCAGTGGCGGGTGGGGTCTTGGCTGGCCCTATGGCTACACCTTC. Amino acids: CASSGGWGLGWPYGYTF.

The chain uses TRBV28 and TRBJ2-5; D not resolved. V was trimmed by 6 bases and J by 0 bases, leaving 11 bases between them. The CDR3 is 14 amino acids. Germline CDR1 MDHEN, CDR2 SYDVKM. The CDR3 DNA reads as TGTGCCAGCAGGTCGACGGGCTACCAAGAGACCCAGTACTTC. This codes for CASRSTGYQETQYF.

The chain recombines TRBV25-1 with TRBJ1-2, with D perhaps TRBD1 (6 bases). This CDR3 has 15 amino acids. With 4 bases removed from V and 4 bases from J, the gap between germline ends came to 16 bases. The germline V gene encodes CDR1 MGHDK and CDR2 SYGVNS. The CDR3 DNA is TGTGCCAGCAGTGGACCTGGGGGGCTGGGCTATGGCTACACCTTC. This translates into CASSGPGGLGYGYTF.

V is TRBV6-1 and J is TRBJ2-7; a possible D gene is TRBD2 (6 bases). The ends were cut back, 8 bases at V and 6 bases at J, with 23 bases in the middle. This CDR3 has 15 residues. Germline loops: CDR1 MNHNS, CDR2 SASEGT. This chain's CDR3 is CASLLRVGSPFEQYF. The CDR3 DNA is TGTGCCAGCCTACTCAGGGTCGGGAGCCCATTCGAGCAGTACTTC.

The rearrangement links TRBV6-1 to TRBJ1-5; 7 bases align to TRBD1. V was clipped by 6 bases and J by 13 bases; unmatched bases: 9. The CDR3 totals 12 residues. Germline CDR1 is MNHNS and CDR2 is SASEGT. Here the CDR3 reads CASRELGQYQHF. The CDR3 coding sequence is TGTGCCAGCAGGGAGCTGGGACAGTATCAGCATTTT.

The chain is built from TRBV6-5 and TRBJ2-4, with D hard to call. In germline, CDR1 is MNHEY, CDR2 SVGAGI. CDR3 length: 16 amino acids. V was shortened by 0 bases and J by 0 bases, with 9 bases between the two germline ends. In DNA, the CDR3 is TGTGCCAGCAGTTACTCTCGGACCCTAGCCAAAAACATTCAGTACTTC. This sequence encodes CASSYSRTLAKNIQYF.

The chain is built from TRBV7-2 and TRBJ1-1; possible D gene TRBD1, 6 bases. The CDR3 is made up of 12 amino acids. V was trimmed by 5 bases and J by 12 bases, leaving 16 bases between them. The germline V gene encodes CDR1 SGHTA and CDR2 FQGNSA. CDR3 residues: CASSAGAQATFF. The CDR3 DNA follows: TGTGCCAGCAGCGCAGGGGCGCAGGCAACTTTCTTT.

Of note for this clone: Other nucleotide sequences from this sample produce the same CDR3. J is TRBJ2-7 and V is TRBV5-1; the D gene is possibly TRBD1 (6 bases). Germline V lookup: CDR1 SGHRS, CDR2 YFSETQ. The ends were cut back, 4 bases at V and 4 bases at J, with 6 bases in the middle. The CDR3 consists of 11 residues. DNA of the CDR3: TGCGCCAGCAGCCAGGGGTACGAGCAGTACTTC. The encoded protein is CASSQGYEQYF.

The gene calls are TRBV10-1 and TRBJ2-5; tentatively, D is TRBD2 (5 bases). The V gene's germline CDR1 is WNHNN and CDR2 SYGVQD (reference sequence). This CDR3 is built from 17 residues. V gave up 2 bases and J gave up 4 bases, with 20 bases separating them. The CDR3 loop reads CASSERRAAISGETQYF. CDR3 nucleotide sequence: TGCGCCAGCAGTGAGAGGCGGGCAGCCATATCGGGAGAGACCCAGTACTTC.

The J gene is TRBJ1-2, the V gene TRBV2, with 8 bases identical to TRBD1. V was clipped by 5 bases and J by 3 bases; unmatched bases: 5. The germline CDR1 and CDR2 sequences are SNHLY and FYNNEI. The CDR3 loop spans 14 amino acids. The CDR3 here is CASSTQGAHYGYTF. The DNA for the CDR3 is TGTGCCAGCAGTACTCAGGGGGCACACTATGGCTACACCTTC.

V is TRBV6-5 and J is TRBJ1-2, with D possibly matching TRBD1 (6 bases). Germline CDR1 MNHEY, CDR2 SVGAGI. V lost 2 bases and J lost 4, with 11 bases in between. This CDR3 comprises 14 residues. DNA of the CDR3: TGTGCCAGCAGTTACGGGGGGCGCGGCTATGGCTACACCTTC. This gives the protein CASSYGGRGYGYTF.

This clone has a handful of counts. V is TRBV29-1 and J is TRBJ2-7; possibly TRBD1 or TRBD2 for D (5 bases each). V was trimmed by 2 bases and J by 3 bases, leaving 14 bases between them. The CDR3 is 14 residues long. CDR1 and CDR2 from the germline V gene are SQVTM and ANQGSEA. CDR3 region: CSVESGSGIYEQYF. The CDR3 bases are TGCAGCGTTGAATCGGGGTCAGGGATCTACGAGCAGTACTTC.